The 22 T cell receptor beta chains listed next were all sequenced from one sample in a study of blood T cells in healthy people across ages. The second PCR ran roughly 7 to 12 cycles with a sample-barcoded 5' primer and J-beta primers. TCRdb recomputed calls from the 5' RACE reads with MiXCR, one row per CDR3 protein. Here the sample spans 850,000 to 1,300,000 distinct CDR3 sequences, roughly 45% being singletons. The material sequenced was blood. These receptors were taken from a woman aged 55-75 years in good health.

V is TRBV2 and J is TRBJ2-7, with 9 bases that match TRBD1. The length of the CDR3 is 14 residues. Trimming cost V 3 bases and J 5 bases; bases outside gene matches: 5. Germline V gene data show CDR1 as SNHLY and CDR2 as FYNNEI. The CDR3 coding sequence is TGTGCCAGCAGTGAGCGGACAGGGGCGGACGAGCAGTACTTC. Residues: CASSERTGADEQYF.

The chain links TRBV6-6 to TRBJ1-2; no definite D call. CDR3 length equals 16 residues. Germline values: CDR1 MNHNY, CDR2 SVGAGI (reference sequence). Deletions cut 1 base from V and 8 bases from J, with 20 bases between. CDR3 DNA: TGTGCCAGCAGTTACTTACGATCCTTATTTGATTTGGGCTACACCTTC. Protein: CASSYLRSLFDLGYTF.

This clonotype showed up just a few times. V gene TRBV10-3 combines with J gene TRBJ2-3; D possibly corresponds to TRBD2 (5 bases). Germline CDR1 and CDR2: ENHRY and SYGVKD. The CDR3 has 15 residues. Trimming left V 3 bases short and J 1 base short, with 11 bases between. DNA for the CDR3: TGTGCCATCAGTGACCCCGGGAAGGGCACAGATACGCAGTATTTT. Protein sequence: CAISDPGKGTDTQYF.

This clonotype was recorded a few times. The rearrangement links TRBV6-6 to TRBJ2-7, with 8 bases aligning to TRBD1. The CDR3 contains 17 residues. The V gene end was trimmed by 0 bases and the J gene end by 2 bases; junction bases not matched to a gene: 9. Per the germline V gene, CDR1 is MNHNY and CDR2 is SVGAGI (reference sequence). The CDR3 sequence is CASSYSPQGTGPYEQYF. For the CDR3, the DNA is TGTGCCAGCAGTTACTCCCCCCAAGGGACAGGTCCCTACGAGCAGTACTTC.

The CDR3 loop reads CSVVRGSNEQFF. The CDR3, as DNA: TGCAGCGTTGTCAGGGGGAGCAATGAGCAGTTCTTC. This chain uses TRBV29-1 with TRBJ2-1, with TRBD1 identical over 7 bases. The J segment lost 6 bases and the V segment lost 4 bases, leaving 3 bases of the junction unmatched. The CDR3 loop spans 12 amino acids. From germline, CDR1 is SQVTM and CDR2 ANQGSEA.

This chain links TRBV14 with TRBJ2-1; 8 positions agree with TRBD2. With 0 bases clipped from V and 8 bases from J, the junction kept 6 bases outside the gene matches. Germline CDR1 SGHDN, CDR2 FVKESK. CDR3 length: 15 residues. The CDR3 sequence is CASSQEAAGVDEQFF. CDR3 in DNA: TGTGCCAGCAGCCAAGAAGCAGCGGGAGTCGATGAGCAGTTCTTC.

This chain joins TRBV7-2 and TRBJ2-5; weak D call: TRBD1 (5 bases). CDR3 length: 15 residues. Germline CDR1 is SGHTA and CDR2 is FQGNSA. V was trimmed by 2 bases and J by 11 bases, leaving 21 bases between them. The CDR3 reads CASSLSLQGLSEQYF. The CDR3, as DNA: TGTGCCAGCAGCTTAAGTCTGCAGGGATTAAGTGAGCAGTACTTC.

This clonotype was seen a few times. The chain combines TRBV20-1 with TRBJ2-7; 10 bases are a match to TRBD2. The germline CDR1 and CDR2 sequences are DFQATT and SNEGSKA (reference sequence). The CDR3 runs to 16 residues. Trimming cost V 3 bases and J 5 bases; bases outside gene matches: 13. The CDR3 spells CSASGFSGRAVHEQYF. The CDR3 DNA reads TGCAGTGCTAGTGGGTTCAGCGGGAGGGCCGTCCACGAGCAGTACTTC.

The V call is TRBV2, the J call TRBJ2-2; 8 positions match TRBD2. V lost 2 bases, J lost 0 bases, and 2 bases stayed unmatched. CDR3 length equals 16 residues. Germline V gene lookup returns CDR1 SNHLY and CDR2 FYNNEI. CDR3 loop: CASSELTSANTGELFF. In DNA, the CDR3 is TGTGCCAGCAGTGAACTGACTAGCGCGAACACCGGGGAGCTGTTTTTT. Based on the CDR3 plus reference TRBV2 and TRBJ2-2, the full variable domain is EPEVTQTPSHQVTQMGQEVILRCVPISNHLYFYWYRQILGQKVEFLVSFYNNEISEKSEIFDDQFSVERPDGSNFTLKIRSTKLEDSAMYFCASSELTSANTGELFFGEGSRLTVL.

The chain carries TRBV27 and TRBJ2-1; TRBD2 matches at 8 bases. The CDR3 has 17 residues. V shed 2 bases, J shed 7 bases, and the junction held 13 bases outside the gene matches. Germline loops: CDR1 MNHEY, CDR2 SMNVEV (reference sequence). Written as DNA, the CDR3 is TGTGCCAGCAGTTTAAACTCTCCGGGAGGGCCGAGGAATGAGCAGTTCTTC. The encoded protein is CASSLNSPGGPRNEQFF.

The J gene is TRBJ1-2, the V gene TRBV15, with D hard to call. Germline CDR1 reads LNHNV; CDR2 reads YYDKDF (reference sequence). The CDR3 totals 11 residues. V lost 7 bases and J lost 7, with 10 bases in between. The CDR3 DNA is TGTGCCACCATCACAAGGGTTGGCTACACCTTC. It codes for CATITRVGYTF. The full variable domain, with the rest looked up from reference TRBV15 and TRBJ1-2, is DAMVIQNPRYQVTQFGKPVTLSCSQTLNHNVMYWYQQKSSQAPKLLFHYYDKDFNNEADTPDNFQSRRPNTSFCFLDIRSPGLGDTAMYLCATITRVGYTFGSGTRLTVV.

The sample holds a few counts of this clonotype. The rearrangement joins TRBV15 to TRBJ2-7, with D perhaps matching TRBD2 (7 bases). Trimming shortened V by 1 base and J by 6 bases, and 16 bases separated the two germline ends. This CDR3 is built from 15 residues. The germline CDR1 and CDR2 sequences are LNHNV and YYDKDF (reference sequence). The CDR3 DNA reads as TGTGCCACCAGCAGAGTAGGGGGGAGGGCGTCCGAGCAGTACTTC. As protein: CATSRVGGRASEQYF.

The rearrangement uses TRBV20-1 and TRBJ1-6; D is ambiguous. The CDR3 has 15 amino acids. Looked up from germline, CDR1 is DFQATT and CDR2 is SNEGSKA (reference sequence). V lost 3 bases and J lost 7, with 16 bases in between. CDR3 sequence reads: CSASVEGDRNSPLHF. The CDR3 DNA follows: TGCAGTGCTAGTGTAGAGGGAGATAGAAATTCACCCCTCCACTTT.

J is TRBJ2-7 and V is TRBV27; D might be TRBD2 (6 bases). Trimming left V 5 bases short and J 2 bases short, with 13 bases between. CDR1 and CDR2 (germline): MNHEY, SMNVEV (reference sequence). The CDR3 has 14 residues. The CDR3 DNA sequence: TGTGCCAGCAGTCCCGGGAGAATCCCCTACGAGCAGTACTTC. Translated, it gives CASSPGRIPYEQYF.

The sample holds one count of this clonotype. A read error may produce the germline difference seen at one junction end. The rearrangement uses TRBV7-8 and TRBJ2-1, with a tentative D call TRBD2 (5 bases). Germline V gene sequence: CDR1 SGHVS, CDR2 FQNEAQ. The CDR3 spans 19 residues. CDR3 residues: CASSRRMWERSVSYNERFF. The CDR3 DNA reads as TGTGCCAGCAGCAGAAGGATGTGGGAGCGTTCCGTCTCCTACAATGAGCGGTTCTTC.

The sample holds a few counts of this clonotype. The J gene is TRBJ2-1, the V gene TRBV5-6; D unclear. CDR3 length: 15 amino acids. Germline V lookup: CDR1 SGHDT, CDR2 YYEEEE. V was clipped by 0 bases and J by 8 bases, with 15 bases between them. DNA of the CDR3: TGTGCCAGCAGCTTGGATGGGGTCCCCCCGGATGAGCAGTTCTTC. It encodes CASSLDGVPPDEQFF.

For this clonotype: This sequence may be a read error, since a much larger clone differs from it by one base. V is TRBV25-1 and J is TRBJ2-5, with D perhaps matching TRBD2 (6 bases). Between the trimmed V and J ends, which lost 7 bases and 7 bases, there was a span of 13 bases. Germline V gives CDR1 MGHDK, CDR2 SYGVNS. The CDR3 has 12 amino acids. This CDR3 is CASTSGVGTQYF. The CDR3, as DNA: TGTGCCAGCACCTCGGGGGTAGGGACCCAGTACTTC.

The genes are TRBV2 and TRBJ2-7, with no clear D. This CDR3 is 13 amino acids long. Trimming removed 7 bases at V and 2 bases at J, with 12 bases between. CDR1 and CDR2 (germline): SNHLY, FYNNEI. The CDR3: CASTEASPYEQYF. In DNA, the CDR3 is TGTGCCAGCACCGAAGCTAGTCCCTACGAGCAGTACTTC.

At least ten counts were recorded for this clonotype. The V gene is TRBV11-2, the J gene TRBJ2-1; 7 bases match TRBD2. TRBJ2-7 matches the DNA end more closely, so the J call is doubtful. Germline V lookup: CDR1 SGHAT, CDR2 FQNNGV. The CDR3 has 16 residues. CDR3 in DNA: TGTGCCAGCAGCTTAGTCCGGGACTACTACTACAATGAGCAGTACTTC. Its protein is CASSLVRDYYYNEQYF.

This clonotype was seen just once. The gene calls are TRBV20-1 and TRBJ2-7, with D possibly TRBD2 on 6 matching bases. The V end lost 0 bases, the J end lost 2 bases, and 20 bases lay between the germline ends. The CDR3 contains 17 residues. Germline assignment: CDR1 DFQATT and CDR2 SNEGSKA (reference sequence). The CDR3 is CSARDARDSTTPYEQYF. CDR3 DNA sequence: TGCAGTGCTAGAGATGCCCGGGACTCCACAACCCCCTACGAGCAGTACTTC.

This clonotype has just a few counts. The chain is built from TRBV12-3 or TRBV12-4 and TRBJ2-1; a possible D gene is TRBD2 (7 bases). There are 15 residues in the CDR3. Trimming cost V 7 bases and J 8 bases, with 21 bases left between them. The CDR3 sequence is CASIEGDYQRDEQFF. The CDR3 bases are TGTGCCAGCATAGAGGGGGACTACCAGCGCGATGAGCAGTTCTTC.

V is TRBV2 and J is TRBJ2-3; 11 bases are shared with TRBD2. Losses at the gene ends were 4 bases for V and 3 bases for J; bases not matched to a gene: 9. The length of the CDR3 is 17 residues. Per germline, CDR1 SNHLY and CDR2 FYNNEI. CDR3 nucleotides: TGTGCCAGCAGTGGTACCGGGACTAGCGGAGGGACAGATACGCAGTATTTT. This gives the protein CASSGTGTSGGTDTQYF.